The 18 T cell receptor beta chains listed next were all sequenced from one sample in a study of CD8 T cells in Susac syndrome. RNA in amounts of roughly 0.5 to 1 ug was reverse transcribed with random hexamers. TCRdb re-called the immunoSEQ multiplex PCR reads with MiXCR, one entry per CDR3 protein. The table records approximately 210,000 distinct CDR3 sequences, 94% of them present only once. The sample consisted of CD4+ T cells from PBMCs. All receptors come from a human donor with Susac syndrome.

This chain uses TRBV20-1 with TRBJ1-2; TRBD1 matches 9 bases. Unmatched junction bases numbered 10, after V lost 5 bases and J lost 6 bases. Germline CDR1 and CDR2: DFQATT and SNEGSKA (reference sequence). This CDR3 contains 14 residues. Here the CDR3 DNA reads TGCAGTGCTGAGGGGGACAGGGTTAAGGATGGCTACACCTTC. The encoded protein is CSAEGDRVKDGYTF.

This chain uses TRBV20-1 with TRBJ1-5; D is perhaps TRBD1 (6 bases). Trimming left V 7 bases short and J 5 bases short, with 21 bases between. The germline CDR1 and CDR2 sequences are DFQATT and SNEGSKA (reference sequence). CDR3 length: 15 residues. The chain's CDR3 is CSGGRGGQHDQPQHF. CDR3 nucleotides: TGCAGTGGGGGGCGGGGCGGACAGCACGATCAGCCCCAGCATTTT.

The gene calls are TRBV19 and TRBJ1-5; 10 bases align to TRBD1. The V gene's germline CDR1 is LNHDA and CDR2 SQIVND (reference sequence). V lost 6 bases and J lost 0; bases outside the gene matches: 8. This CDR3 has 17 residues. CDR3 sequence: CASRPDRGLSSNQPQHF. CDR3 nucleotide sequence: TGTGCCAGTAGACCCGACAGGGGGCTTTCTAGCAATCAGCCCCAGCATTTT.

The gene calls are TRBV5-1 and TRBJ2-1, with D possibly being TRBD2 (6 bases). V was cut by 5 bases and J by 3 bases, with 15 bases left in between. Germline CDR1 is SGHRS and CDR2 is YFSETQ. CDR3 length equals 15 residues. CDR3 sequence reads: CASSSGGVVYNEQFF. DNA of the CDR3: TGCGCCAGCAGTTCTGGCGGGGTCGTCTACAATGAGCAGTTCTTC. Supplemented by reference TRBV5-1 and TRBJ2-1, the full variable domain reads KAGVTQTPRYLIKTRGQQVTLSCSPISGHRSVSWYQQTPGQGLQFLFEYFSETQRNKGNFPGRFSGRQFSNSRSEMNVSTLELGDSALYLCASSSGGVVYNEQFFGPGTRLTVL.

The rearrangement uses TRBV7-2 and TRBJ1-1; D is possibly TRBD1 (5 bases). V was pared by 5 bases and J by 6 bases, with 13 bases between. The germline CDR1 and CDR2 sequences are SGHTA and FQGNSA. CDR3 size: 13 residues. The CDR3 region is CASSPTWGAEAFF. The CDR3 nucleotides read TGTGCCAGCAGCCCTACGTGGGGCGCTGAAGCTTTCTTT.

The chain employs TRBV20-1 and TRBJ2-4; D gene uncertain. The germline V and J ends were trimmed by 3 bases and 0 bases, with 21 bases remaining between them. This CDR3 is built from 18 residues. Germline loops: CDR1 DFQATT, CDR2 SNEGSKA (reference sequence). The CDR3 loop reads CSARGSGNVALAKNIQYF. CDR3 in DNA: TGCAGTGCTAGGGGTTCGGGTAATGTAGCCCTAGCCAAAAACATTCAGTACTTC.

V gene TRBV4-3 combines with J gene TRBJ1-6; D gene ambiguous. Germline loops: CDR1 LGHNA, CDR2 YSLEER. The germline V and J ends were trimmed by 0 bases and 9 bases, with 6 bases remaining between them. The CDR3 is made up of 13 amino acids. CDR3 amino acids: CASSQDRSSPLHF. In nucleotides, the CDR3 is TGCGCCAGCAGCCAAGATAGGAGTTCACCCCTCCACTTT.

The genes are TRBV13 and TRBJ1-3; possible D gene TRBD1, 5 bases. CDR1 and CDR2 from the germline V gene are PRHDT and FYEKMQ (reference sequence). The CDR3 has 16 amino acids. Trimming shortened V by 0 bases and J by 0 bases, and 9 bases separated the two germline ends. CDR3 sequence reads: CASSLGTGGSGNTIYF. In nucleotides, the CDR3 is TGTGCCAGCAGCTTAGGCACGGGGGGCTCTGGAAACACCATATATTTT. Full variable domain (rest looked up from reference TRBV13 and TRBJ1-3): AAGVIQSPRHLIKEKRETATLKCYPIPRHDTVYWYQQGPGQDPQFLISFYEKMQSDKGSIPDRFSAQQFSDYHSELNMSSLELGDSALYFCASSLGTGGSGNTIYFGEGSWLTVV.

This rearrangement joins TRBV28 to TRBJ1-5, with D unclear. V lost 5 bases and J 6 bases, leaving 14 bases between the germline ends. CDR1 is MDHEN and CDR2 is SYDVKM in the germline V gene. This CDR3 comprises 14 residues. DNA of the CDR3: TGTGCCAGCAGTCCCGCCCGCCAAGGTCAGCCCCAGCATTTT. Its protein is CASSPARQGQPQHF.

The chain has TRBV5-1 and TRBJ1-2; 11 bases match TRBD1. The CDR3 sequence is 16 residues long. With 4 bases clipped from V and 0 bases from J, the junction kept 5 bases outside the gene matches. Germline CDR1 is SGHRS and CDR2 is YFSETQ. The CDR3 is CASSPDRGPANYGYTF. In DNA form, the CDR3 reads TGCGCCAGCAGCCCGGACAGGGGGCCAGCTAACTATGGCTACACCTTC.

The chain couples TRBV6-1 to TRBJ2-7; 8 nucleotides match TRBD1. The junction had 7 bases not matched to a gene; V was cut back by 2 bases and J by 1 base. The CDR3 covers 16 residues. Germline CDR1 MNHNS, CDR2 SASEGT. CDR3 region: CASSESLGQGSYEQYF. CDR3 DNA sequence: TGTGCCAGCAGTGAAAGCCTAGGACAGGGATCCTACGAGCAGTACTTC.

The chain uses TRBV20-1 and TRBJ2-5; 8 positions agree with TRBD2. Germline lookup yields CDR1 DFQATT and CDR2 SNEGSKA (reference sequence). J lost 2 bases, V lost 0 bases, and 5 bases had no gene match. This CDR3 comprises 15 residues. The DNA of the CDR3 is TGCAGTGCTAGAGATCCCAAGCGGGGGCAAGAGACCCAGTACTTC. Encoded protein: CSARDPKRGQETQYF.

The rearrangement joins TRBV19 to TRBJ2-3, with D tentatively TRBD1 or TRBD2 (6 bases each). V was clipped by 6 bases and J by 3 bases, with 25 bases between them. Germline V gene lookup returns CDR1 LNHDA and CDR2 SQIVND (reference sequence). This CDR3 comprises 18 residues. DNA for the CDR3: TGTGCCAGTAGAGCGCGCACCGGGCTCGGAGGGGGAACAGATACGCAGTATTTT. The encoded protein is CASRARTGLGGGTDTQYF.

This sequence joins TRBV19 and TRBJ1-5, with D maybe TRBD1 (6 bases). Germline CDR1 reads LNHDA; CDR2 reads SQIVND (reference sequence). This CDR3 contains 15 residues. Trimming cost V 0 bases and J 6 bases, with 12 bases left between them. The CDR3 DNA reads TGTGCCAGTAGTATAGAGGCGGGGGGCGGTCAGCCCCAGCATTTT. It translates to CASSIEAGGGQPQHF.

V usage is TRBV9 and J usage is TRBJ2-1; the match to TRBD2 covers 7 bases. Trimming took 0 bases from V and 4 from J; bases not matched to a gene: 10. This CDR3 comprises 17 residues. CDR1 and CDR2 (germline): SGDLS, YYNGEE. CDR3 coding DNA: TGTGCCAGCAGCGTAGGAGGTAGTGGGGGGGGTTACAATGAGCAGTTCTTC. Translating it yields CASSVGGSGGGYNEQFF.

This clonotype was found once. The chain carries TRBV30 and TRBJ1-1; D uncertain. Per the germline V gene, CDR1 is GTSNPN and CDR2 is SVGIG (reference sequence). V was clipped by 3 bases and J by 6 bases, with 8 bases between them. The CDR3 is 11 amino acids. CDR3 DNA sequence: TGTGCCTGGAGGGCCGGGTCTGAAGCTTTCTTT. Protein product: CAWRAGSEAFF.

The CDR3 sequence is CASSEQGGATVEQFF. CDR3 coding DNA: TGTGCCAGCAGCGAACAAGGGGGGGCGACGGTCGAGCAGTTCTTC. The chain uses TRBV9 and TRBJ2-1; D is perhaps TRBD2 (7 bases). V was clipped by 3 bases and J by 10 bases, with 20 bases between them. CDR1 is SGDLS and CDR2 is YYNGEE in the germline V gene. The CDR3 covers 15 residues.

CDR3: CASSWGDSDPSYNSPLHF. The CDR3 DNA follows: TGTGCCAGCAGTTGGGGGGACTCCGACCCATCCTATAATTCACCCCTCCACTTT. The V gene is TRBV27, the J gene TRBJ1-6; TRBD1 is a possible D gene (5 bases). CDR1 and CDR2 (germline): MNHEY, SMNVEV (reference sequence). This CDR3 contains 18 residues. Trimming shortened V by 4 bases and J by 1 base, and 17 bases separated the two germline ends.